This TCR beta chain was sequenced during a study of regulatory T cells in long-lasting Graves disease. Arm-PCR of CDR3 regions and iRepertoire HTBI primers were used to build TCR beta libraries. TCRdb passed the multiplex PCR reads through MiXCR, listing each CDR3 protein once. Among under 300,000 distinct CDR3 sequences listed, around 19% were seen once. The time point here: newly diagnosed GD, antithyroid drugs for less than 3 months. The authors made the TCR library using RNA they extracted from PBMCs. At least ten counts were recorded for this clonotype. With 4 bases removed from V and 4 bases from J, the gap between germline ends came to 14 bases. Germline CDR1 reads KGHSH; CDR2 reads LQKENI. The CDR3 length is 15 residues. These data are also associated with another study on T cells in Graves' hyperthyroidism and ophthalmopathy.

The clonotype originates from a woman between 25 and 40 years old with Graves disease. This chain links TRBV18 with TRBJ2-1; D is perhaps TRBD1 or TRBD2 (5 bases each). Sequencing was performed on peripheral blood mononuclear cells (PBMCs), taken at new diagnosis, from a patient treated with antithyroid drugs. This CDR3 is CASSLQGGLYNEQFF. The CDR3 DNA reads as TGTGCCAGCTCACTGCAGGGCGGACTTTACAATGAGCAGTTCTTC.